Below, 24 T cell receptor beta chains from the same sample are listed, as sequenced in a study of blood T cell repertoires in COVID-19. Repertoires were generated with immunoSEQ multiplex PCR, while TCRdb's copy carries only in-frame clones and drops some. The repertoire holds around 250,000 clones, with about four fifths as singletons. The sample consisted of peripheral blood. These receptors all come from a woman in her late teens or twenties with acute or convalescent COVID-19.

This sequence joins TRBV3-1 (or the pseudogene TRBV3-2) and TRBJ1-2, with TRBD1 matching 7 bases. The CDR3 length is 15 residues. CDR1 is LGHDT, CDR2 YNNKEL, per germline (reference sequence). With V trimmed by 6 bases and J by 4 bases, 11 bases remained unmatched. CDR3 coding DNA: TGTGCCAGCAGTCTAGGACAGGTTGCTCTCTATGGCTACACCTTC. Protein: CASSLGQVALYGYTF.

The chain has TRBV29-1 and TRBJ1-1, with D possibly matching TRBD1 (5 bases). Trimming stripped 7 bases from V and 0 bases from J, with 15 bases between. Germline CDR1 SQVTM, CDR2 ANQGSEA. The CDR3 is made up of 14 amino acids. CDR3 in amino acids: CSAEVRGMNTEAFF. The CDR3 DNA sequence: TGCAGCGCCGAGGTGCGGGGGATGAACACTGAAGCTTTCTTT.

V gene TRBV7-3 combines with J gene TRBJ2-1; D is ambiguous. The germline V and J ends were trimmed by 6 bases and 0 bases, with 15 bases remaining between them. CDR1 and CDR2 (germline): SGHTA, FQGTGA. The CDR3 spans 16 residues. Here the CDR3 reads CASSLSGASSYNEQFF. The CDR3 DNA reads TGTGCCAGCAGTTTATCCGGAGCATCCTCCTACAATGAGCAGTTCTTC.

The chain couples TRBV19 to TRBJ1-6; tentative D call: TRBD1 (5 bases). The CDR3 consists of 13 residues. The V gene lost 8 bases and the J gene lost 9 bases, with 14 bases spanning the gap. The germline gives CDR1 LNHDA, CDR2 SQIVND (reference sequence). This CDR3 is CASGGQGGSPLHF. CDR3 DNA sequence: TGTGCCAGTGGTGGTCAGGGAGGTTCACCCCTCCACTTT.

The chain uses TRBV7-9 and TRBJ1-4; 8 nucleotides line up with TRBD1. Germline lookup yields CDR1 SEHNR and CDR2 FQNEAQ (reference sequence). The trim removed 10 bases at V and 8 bases at J, leaving 15 bases unmatched. The CDR3 length is 15 residues. This chain's CDR3 is CATPTGDWREEKLFF. The CDR3 DNA follows: TGTGCCACCCCGACAGGGGATTGGCGTGAAGAAAAACTGTTTTTT. The full variable domain, in which reference TRBV7-9 and TRBJ1-4 provide the parts outside the CDR3, is DTGVSQNPRHKITKRGQNVTFRCDPISEHNRLYWYRQTLGQGPEFLTYFQNEAQLEKSRLLSDRFSAERPKGSFSTLEIQRTEQGDSAMYLCATPTGDWREEKLFFGSGTQLSVL.

CDR3 nucleotides: TGTGCCAGCAGTGAATATCGGTCGGTTTGGTTCTATGGCTACACCTTC. Translating it yields CASSEYRSVWFYGYTF. The V and J genes are TRBV2 and TRBJ1-2, with D uncertain. This CDR3 is 16 amino acids long. V lost 2 bases and J 4 bases, leaving 17 bases between the germline ends. Germline lookup yields CDR1 SNHLY and CDR2 FYNNEI.

This sequence joins TRBV5-8 and TRBJ2-6, with a possible D match to TRBD1 (6 bases). CDR3 size: 16 residues. Trimming removed 0 bases at V and 2 bases at J, with 9 bases between. Germline-derived CDR1 and CDR2 are SGHTS and YDEGEE. This CDR3 is CASSLGAGAGANVLTF. The DNA of the CDR3 is TGTGCCAGCAGCTTGGGGGCAGGGGCTGGGGCCAACGTCCTGACTTTC.

In this sample, this clone turned up once. The rearrangement uses TRBV18 and TRBJ1-3; the match to TRBD1 covers 10 bases. Looked up from germline, CDR1 is KGHSH and CDR2 is LQKENI. The CDR3 covers 17 residues. Trimming took 1 base from V and 6 from J; bases not matched to a gene: 9. DNA for the CDR3: TGTGCCAGCTCACCACTAGCCATGGGACAGGGGACAAACACCATATATTTT. Translation: CASSPLAMGQGTNTIYF.

This chain joins TRBV12-3 or TRBV12-4 and TRBJ2-5; D not certain. V lost 2 bases and J 4 bases, leaving 8 bases between the germline ends. The CDR3 covers 13 residues. Here the CDR3 reads CASSLLPLETQYF. The CDR3 DNA is TGTGCCAGCAGTTTACTCCCCTTAGAGACCCAGTACTTC.

V usage is TRBV5-1 and J usage is TRBJ2-7; 12 positions match TRBD2. The CDR3 is made up of 18 amino acids. Germline V gene lookup returns CDR1 SGHRS and CDR2 YFSETQ. V lost 4 bases, J lost 2 bases, and 13 bases stayed unmatched. For the CDR3, the DNA is TGCGCCAGCAGCCCGGAGGTGACTAGCGGGAGTCCGACCTACGAGCAGTACTTC. Translated: CASSPEVTSGSPTYEQYF.

This rearrangement joins TRBV7-9 to TRBJ1-1, with D uncertain. Trimming removed 6 bases from V and 1 base from J, with 9 bases in between. CDR1 and CDR2 from the germline V gene are SEHNR and FQNEAQ (reference sequence). CDR3 length: 13 amino acids. Here the CDR3 reads CASRSTENTEAFF. In DNA form, the CDR3 reads TGTGCCAGCAGATCCACAGAGAACACTGAAGCTTTCTTT.

The CDR3 DNA follows: TGTGCCAGCAGCCAAGAAGAGCTAGCGGGAGGGCCGAACTACGAGCAGTACTTC. It encodes CASSQEELAGGPNYEQYF. This sequence joins TRBV4-2 and TRBJ2-7, with 12 bases identical to TRBD2. This CDR3 region has 18 residues. With V trimmed by 0 bases and J by 3 bases, 9 bases remained unmatched. The V gene's germline CDR1 is LGHNA and CDR2 YNFKEQ.

The rearrangement links TRBV23-1 to TRBJ2-1; 10 bases are a match to TRBD1. TRBV23-1 is noted as an ORF with a role that remains uncertain. V was pared by 2 bases and J by 5 bases, with 15 bases of the junction left unmatched. The CDR3 loop spans 19 amino acids. CDR3 region: CASSQSLWPTGGLNNEQFF. The CDR3 region has the DNA TGCGCCAGCAGTCAAAGTCTCTGGCCGACAGGGGGCTTGAACAATGAGCAGTTCTTC.

The chain recombines TRBV9 with TRBJ2-1; 9 nucleotides agree with TRBD1. With V trimmed by 3 bases and J by 6 bases, 16 bases remained unmatched. The CDR3 sequence is 18 residues long. Germline loops: CDR1 SGDLS, CDR2 YYNGEE. The CDR3 loop reads CASSDPRRGDRASNEQFF. The CDR3 DNA is TGTGCCAGCAGCGACCCTCGTAGGGGGGACAGGGCCTCCAATGAGCAGTTCTTC.

In DNA form, the CDR3 reads TGTGCCAGCAGTTTGGGACTAGCGGGAGGAAGCGAGCAGTTCTTC. Translation: CASSLGLAGGSEQFF. The chain joins TRBV27 to TRBJ2-1; 15 bases map to TRBD2. Germline V CDR1 and CDR2: MNHEY, SMNVEV (reference sequence). V shed 3 bases, J shed 10 bases, and the junction held 4 bases outside the gene matches. The CDR3 covers 15 residues.

This clone was picked up a small number of times. The chain carries TRBV7-2 and TRBJ2-7; D is possibly TRBD2 (6 bases). The CDR3 sequence is 14 residues long. The V gene's germline CDR1 is SGHTA and CDR2 FQGNSA. V shed 1 base and J shed 6 bases, with 13 bases lying between them. The CDR3 is CASSLDGGRGEQYF. The CDR3 DNA is TGTGCCAGCAGCTTAGACGGGGGAAGAGGCGAGCAGTACTTC. Full variable domain (remainder filled in from reference TRBV7-2 and TRBJ2-7): GAGVSQSPSNKVTEKGKDVELRCDPISGHTALYWYRQSLGQGLEFLIYFQGNSAPDKSGLPSDRFSAERTGGSVSTLTIQRTQQEDSAVYLCASSLDGGRGEQYFGPGTRLTVT.

V and J are TRBV18 and TRBJ2-1; the match to TRBD1 covers 8 bases. Germline V gene lookup returns CDR1 KGHSH and CDR2 LQKENI. With V trimmed by 2 bases and J by 8 bases, 5 bases remained unmatched. The length of the CDR3 is 14 residues. CDR3 bases: TGTGCCAGCTCACCAAGCAGGGGGCTCCATGAGCAGTTCTTC. This codes for CASSPSRGLHEQFF.

With respect to this clone: Relative to the germline gene, one junction end is altered; a read error may explain this. The chain joins TRBV7-7 to TRBJ2-1; 10 bases line up with TRBD1. Germline V lookup: CDR1 SSHAT, CDR2 FNYEAQ (reference sequence). The length of the CDR3 is 15 residues. Written as DNA, the CDR3 is TGTGCTAGCAGCTTGGGACAGGGGACATACAATGAGCAGTTCTTC. As protein: CASSLGQGTYNEQFF. Filled out from reference TRBV7-7 and TRBJ2-1, the complete variable domain reads GAGVSQSPRYKVTKRGQDVTLRCDPISSHATLYWYQQALGQGPEFLTYFNYEAQPDKSGLPSDRFSAERPEGSISTLTIQRTEQRDSAMYRCASSLGQGTYNEQFFGPGTRLTVL.

The CDR3 sequence: CASSLYSGFLSTDTQYF. Here the CDR3 DNA reads TGTGCCAGCAGCTTATACTCAGGGTTCCTTAGCACAGATACGCAGTATTTT. J is TRBJ2-3 and V is TRBV7-9, with D tentatively TRBD1 (5 bases). In germline, CDR1 is SEHNR, CDR2 FQNEAQ (reference sequence). This CDR3 contains 17 residues. The V end was cut by 2 bases, the J end by 0 bases, with 15 bases between.

The chain uses TRBV4-3 and TRBJ2-1; 7 positions match TRBD2. Trimming took 0 bases from V and 5 from J; bases not matched to a gene: 4. The CDR3 has 15 residues. Germline assignment: CDR1 LGHNA and CDR2 YSLEER. Here the CDR3 reads CASSQDSGRDNEQFF. Here the CDR3 DNA reads TGCGCCAGCAGCCAAGACAGTGGGAGGGACAATGAGCAGTTCTTC.

V gene TRBV6-4 combines with J gene TRBJ1-2; tentatively, D is TRBD1 (5 bases). The CDR3 runs to 14 residues. CDR1 and CDR2 from the germline V gene are MRHNA and SNTAGT. The germline V and J ends were trimmed by 0 bases and 14 bases, with 19 bases remaining between them. The CDR3 DNA reads TGTGCCAGCAGTGACTCAGGGGCAGGGATCGATAGAACCTTC. Encoded protein: CASSDSGAGIDRTF.

This chain joins TRBV30 and TRBJ2-5; TRBD1 might be the D (6 bases). The CDR3 is 12 amino acids. V was trimmed by 1 base and J by 4 bases, leaving 7 bases between them. The germline V gene has CDR1 GTSNPN and CDR2 SVGIG (reference sequence). Here the CDR3 reads CAWSEGGETQYF. CDR3 nucleotide sequence: TGTGCCTGGAGTGAAGGGGGAGAGACCCAGTACTTC.

The genes are TRBV27 and TRBJ2-5; 15 bases fit TRBD2. The CDR3 totals 18 residues. Germline CDR1 and CDR2: MNHEY and SMNVEV (reference sequence). The junction had 7 bases not matched to a gene; V was cut back by 2 bases and J by 3 bases. CDR3 in DNA: TGTGCCAGCAGTTTACTAGGGACTAGCGGGAGGAGGGAAGAGACCCAGTACTTC. This encodes CASSLLGTSGRREETQYF.

V is TRBV5-1 and J is TRBJ2-1, with 11 bases aligning to TRBD2. The CDR3 runs to 17 residues. V lost 0 bases, J lost 4 bases, and 6 bases stayed unmatched. The germline V gene encodes CDR1 SGHRS and CDR2 YFSETQ. CDR3 coding DNA: TGCGCCAGCAGCTTGGCCGCGGCTAGCGGGGGGTACAATGAGCAGTTCTTC. It codes for CASSLAAASGGYNEQFF.